These 8 T cell receptor beta chains were sequenced from one sample in a study of T cells in Graves' hyperthyroidism and ophthalmopathy. Amplification of TCR beta CDR3 regions used RNA as the template. Primed by the HTBI set, a first-round RT-PCR was run on the TCR CDR3. TCRdb reanalysed the multiplex PCR reads using MiXCR and keeps one entry per CDR3 protein. Of around 540,000 distinct CDR3 sequences listed, 15% to 20% are singletons. Sequences were obtained from blood. The receptors stem from a woman in her thirties with Graves' ophthalmopathy.

This clonotype was seen at least ten times. The chain employs TRBV9 and TRBJ2-1; 12 bases are shared with TRBD2. V shed 4 bases, J shed 6 bases, and the junction held 11 bases outside the gene matches. The CDR3 has 17 amino acids. The germline CDR1 and CDR2 sequences are SGDLS and YYNGEE. The CDR3 nucleotides read TGTGCCAGCAGCAAAGGACTAGCGGGAAGTATCTTCAATGAGCAGTTCTTC. It codes for CASSKGLAGSIFNEQFF.

The genes are TRBV6-2 or TRBV6-3 and TRBJ1-1, with a weak D call TRBD1 (5 bases). The V end lost 4 bases, the J end lost 2 bases, and 11 bases lay between the germline ends. Looked up from germline, CDR1 is MNHEY and CDR2 is SVGEGT. The CDR3 runs 14 residues. CDR3 sequence (DNA): TGTGCCAGCAGTTTCAGGGTGGCAAACACTGAAGCTTTCTTT. The encoded protein is CASSFRVANTEAFF.

With regard to this clonotype: A much larger clone lies one base from this, so it may be a read error. This chain links TRBV2 with TRBJ1-6, with 9 bases lining up with TRBD1. Germline CDR1 is SNHLY and CDR2 is FYNNEI. The CDR3 extends over 16 amino acids. CDR3 bases: TGTGCCAGCAGTGAAGCAACGACAGGGGGTGATTCACCCCCCCACTTT. The encoded protein is CASSEATTGGDSPPHF.

The genes are TRBV27 and TRBJ2-7; D might be TRBD1 or TRBD2, each matching 7 bases. The CDR3 totals 14 residues. Per the germline V gene, CDR1 is MNHEY and CDR2 is SMNVEV (reference sequence). V lost 5 bases, J lost 4 bases, and 15 bases lay in between. The CDR3 bases are TGTGCCAGCAGTCCCTACAGGGGAGGGTACGAGCAGTACTTC. It specifies CASSPYRGGYEQYF.

This clonotype appeared many times. The chain is built from TRBV7-9 and TRBJ1-5; TRBD1 might be the D (6 bases). Germline CDR1 reads SEHNR; CDR2 reads FQNEAQ (reference sequence). The CDR3 consists of 13 residues. The V and J ends lost 6 bases and 4 bases respectively, with 10 bases between them. The CDR3: CASSGQPNQPQHF. The CDR3 DNA sequence: TGTGCCAGCAGTGGACAGCCTAATCAGCCCCAGCATTTT.

This clonotype was picked up many times. V is TRBV28 and J is TRBJ2-3; TRBD2 aligns across 15 bases. The CDR3 is 19 residues long. V dropped 0 bases and J dropped 0; count of bases not matched to a gene: 4. CDR1 and CDR2 (germline): MDHEN, SYDVKM. The CDR3 DNA follows: TGTGCCAGCAGTTTATGGGGACTAGCGGGAGGATCTAGCACAGATACGCAGTATTTT. This translates into CASSLWGLAGGSSTDTQYF.

The rearrangement uses TRBV7-8 and TRBJ1-2; possibly TRBD1 for D (5 bases). CDR1 and CDR2 from the germline V gene are SGHVS and FQNEAQ. The CDR3 loop spans 14 amino acids. V lost 1 base, J lost 5 bases, and 11 bases lay in between. The CDR3 here is CASSLVRGGYGYTF. The CDR3, as DNA: TGTGCCAGCAGCTTAGTACGGGGGGGGTATGGCTACACCTTC.

This clonotype was recorded a few times. The J gene is TRBJ1-6, the V gene TRBV29-1; 7 bases fit TRBD1. The CDR3 is 13 amino acids. Germline V CDR1 and CDR2: SQVTM, ANQGSEA. Trimming at V came to 6 bases and at J to 7 bases, leaving 6 bases not matched to a gene. This CDR3 is CSVSTGTNSPLHF. Written as DNA, the CDR3 is TGCAGCGTATCGACAGGGACCAATTCACCCCTCCACTTT. The full variable domain, rest sourced from reference TRBV29-1 and TRBJ1-6, is SAVISQKPSRDICQRGTSLTIQCQVDSQVTMMFWYRQQPGQSLTLIATANQGSEATYESGFVIDKFPISRPNLTFSTLTVSNMSPEDSSIYLCSVSTGTNSPLHFGNGTRLTVT.